Below, one TCR beta chain is given with its context. The data belong to a study of blood T cell repertoires in COVID-19. Study summary: Both acute and convalescent COVID-19 samples were obtained from the United States, Italy and Spain.

This CDR3 is built from 13 residues. V lost 7 bases and J lost 8, with 17 bases in between. Germline CDR1 and CDR2: MDHEN and SYDVKM. Profiled with immunoSEQ multiplex PCR; TCRdb holds only in-frame clones, not every one. Found here are fewer than 40,000 clones, roughly 85% of them singletons; the top ten hold 8.5% to 10%. This TCR was sampled from a human donor in a cohort sampled during active COVID-19. Sequenced material: peripheral blood. The chain has TRBV28 and TRBJ1-2; D call uncertain. The chain's CDR3 is CASNAPGLDGYTF. Here the CDR3 DNA reads TGTGCCAGCAACGCTCCAGGCTTAGACGGCTACACCTTC.